Only one count was recorded for the clone carrying this TCR beta chain. Generated by immunoSEQ multiplex PCR, the TCRdb table keeps only in-frame clones and is missing some. The table lists about 97,000 clones, approximately 89% of them singletons. Germline CDR1 SNHLY, CDR2 FYNNEI. The length of the CDR3 is 15 residues. Trimming shortened V by 6 bases and J by 1 base, and 15 bases separated the two germline ends. The source of the sample is a study of blood T cell repertoires in COVID-19. The rearrangement joins TRBV2 to TRBJ1-2; D is unclear. The material sequenced was peripheral blood. This sequence originates from a human donor in a cohort sampled during active COVID-19. CDR3 loop: CASSAGREINYGYTF. CDR3 coding DNA: TGTGCCAGCAGCGCCGGCCGGGAAATTAACTATGGCTACACCTTC.